Sequencing of this T cell receptor beta chain was carried out in a study of blood T cell repertoires in COVID-19. Whole-study context: The analysed material was cDNA or gDNA that came from T cells, B-cell-depleted T cells, or PBMCs.

The V end lost 0 bases, the J end lost 10 bases, and 10 bases lay between the germline ends. This CDR3 comprises 13 residues. Original handling: Nucleated cell counts were estimated from reference gene primer amplification. Sequenced by immunoSEQ multiplex PCR; TCRdb stores in-frame clones only, minus some. The D gene and trimming were derived from the DNA, and the V and J assignments and clone size from that table. In the table there are about 200,000 clones, more than 75% of which are singletons. The clonotype was recovered from a man older than 75 with acute or convalescent COVID-19. This chain links TRBV12-3 or TRBV12-4 with TRBJ2-1, with D possibly TRBD1 on 5 matching bases. Sequencing was carried out using peripheral blood. DNA for the CDR3: TGTGCCAGCAGTTTAGCCGAGGACACAGAGCAGTTCTTC. Protein product: CASSLAEDTEQFF.